The T cell receptor (beta chain) under discussion was sequenced for a study of blood T cell repertoires in COVID-19. What the recovered Cohort 3 donors had was two negative PCRs, clearance, or symptom resolution. With respect to this clone: Other DNA sequences within the sample encode an identical CDR3.

Using immunoSEQ multiplex PCR, the repertoire was profiled, and TCRdb retains in-frame clones only, with some absent. This table holds 300,000 to 350,000 clones, roughly 91% found once. Trimming removed 2 bases from V and 1 base from J; junction bases left unmatched: 3. The CDR3 spans 15 residues. Germline V gene sequence: CDR1 KGHSH, CDR2 LQKENI. The material sequenced was PBMCs or T cells enriched from blood (not recorded which). The sequence was collected from a woman in her twenties or thirties who had recovered from COVID-19. The genes are TRBV18 and TRBJ1-1, with 8 nucleotides matching TRBD1. Here the CDR3 reads CASSPSQGENTEAFF. Here the CDR3 DNA reads TGTGCCAGCTCACCATCACAGGGGGAGAACACTGAAGCTTTCTTT.